A selection of T cell receptor beta chains follows, all from one sample in a study of blood T cell repertoires in COVID-19. Sequencing used immunoSEQ multiplex PCR; TCRdb keeps in-frame clones, though not all of them. The table lists 180,000 or so clones, around nine tenths of them singletons. Specimen: peripheral blood. Source of these receptors: a man between 65 and 85 years old with acute or convalescent COVID-19. Each CDR3 is given with its conserved first and last residue. The order of the fields is D gene, clone size, J gene, V gene, CDR3 DNA, CDR3 protein. The D gene is left open where the match is weak. Size is omitted from some rows. Given values are once, few, many or a class for expanded clones.

TRBD1	-	TRBJ2-3	TRBV6-2/TRBV6-3	TGTGCCAGCAGTTACTTCCGCGGGGACAGGGCGTGGATGGATACGCAGTATTTT	CASSYFRGDRAWMDTQYF
-	-	TRBJ1-3	TRBV5-8	TGTGCCAGCAGCTTAGGTCTGGGAGACGGAAACACCATATATTTT	CASSLGLGDGNTIYF
TRBD1	-	TRBJ1-6	TRBV7-9	TGTGCCAGCAGCCCAAACCCCCTTGGACCACAGGGGAGATCACCCCTCCACTTT	CASSPNPLGPQGRSPLHF
-	-	TRBJ2-2	TRBV19	TGTGCCAGTACTTACAGGGACACCGGGGAGCTGTTTTTT	CASTYRDTGELFF
TRBD1	once	TRBJ2-3	TRBV28	TGTGCCACCTCCGCGGTTCAGGGGGTCCGTACGCAGTATTTT	CATSAVQGVRTQYF
TRBD2	-	TRBJ2-2	TRBV2	TGTGCCAGCAGCCACGAGGCTAGCGGGAGTGCCGGGGAGCTGTTTTTT	CASSHEASGSAGELFF
-	-	TRBJ2-2	TRBV11-3	TGTGCCAGCAGCTTAGCAGGGTCAAACACCGGGGAGCTGTTTTTT	CASSLAGSNTGELFF
-	-	TRBJ2-7	TRBV7-6	TGTGCCAGCAGCTTAGGCCCTACAGAGACCTACGAGCAGTACTTC	CASSLGPTETYEQYF
TRBD1	-	TRBJ1-1	TRBV10-3	TGTGCCATCAGGGGGGACAGGGATTCGGACACTGAAGCTTTCTTT	CAIRGDRDSDTEAFF
-	-	TRBJ1-2	TRBV6-2/TRBV6-3	TGTGCCAGCAGTTCTCAGGGTCGTGGAGTGATTTATGGCTACACCTTC	CASSSQGRGVIYGYTF
-	-	TRBJ2-1	TRBV9	TGTGCCAGCAGCTTCCGCGGGGCCCTACACAATGAGCAGTTCTTC	CASSFRGALHNEQFF
-	few	TRBJ1-3	TRBV30	TGTGCCTGGGCTTTCAGCTCTGGAAACACCATATATTTT	CAWAFSSGNTIYF
-	-	TRBJ1-1	TRBV5-1	TGCGCCAGCAGCTTGGTGGGAAGGGGCGCTGAAGCTTTCTTT	CASSLVGRGAEAFF
TRBD2	once	TRBJ2-7	TRBV19	TGTGCCAGTAGTATTCCGGGGGGCTACGAGCAGTACTTC	CASSIPGGYEQYF